This T cell receptor (beta chain) appears in the sequencing data of a study of T cells after yellow fever vaccination (dated by TCRdb to about 2019). Study-wide context: The SMART-Seq v4 Ultra Low Input RNA kit was used to prepare libraries from fractions with low cell numbers. Two healthy male donors, one aged 18 to 29 and one aged 30 to 40 years, made up the cohort. Bulk PBMC replicates and cell subsets were isolated from blood drawn at multiple timepoints before and after both primary and secondary immunization. To track T-cell clones before and after primary and booster YFV17D yellow fever vaccination, bulk TCR alpha and beta repertoires were sequenced longitudinally. Summary of the overall study and its limitations: After the booster, most clones that had expanded after primary vaccination were detected again (nearly 98% of CD4 and around 88% of CD8), suggesting broad maintenance of memory. Only a couple of donors were included in the study, so the extent to which the findings can be generalized is limited. Computational filtering was needed because FACS-sorted repertoires could contain abundant contaminating clonotypes from the bulk population. The secondary T-cell response was found to be weaker but faster than the primary response, with a peak reached on day 5 rather than on day 15. A small share of clonotypes occurred in both CD4 and CD8 compartments, likely arising from convergent recombination.

The sample's treatment or condition label is to be understood as: live attenuated yellow fever vaccine strain. At each blood-draw timepoint, two biological replicates of bulk PBMCs were collected. A standard Ficoll-Paque protocol was used to isolate PBMCs from peripheral blood. TriZol was used to extract RNA from bulk PBMCs, CD4 and CD8 fractions, and dextramer-positive and dextramer-negative fractions. Synthesis of TCR cDNA relied on 5'RACE template switching, a step that introduced a universal primer site along with unique molecular identifiers. Priming of cDNA synthesis was performed from both the TCR alpha and TCR beta constant segments. Library amplification involved two PCR steps, and the second step added sample barcodes and sequencing adapters. Sequencing of the libraries was done on either Illumina HiSeq 2500 (2x100 bp) or NovaSeq (2x150 bp). The study's own analysis went as follows. MIGEC was used to demultiplex reads and collapse the reads into UMI consensus sequences, and MiXCR was used for V(D)J alignment. Using edgeR on replicate PBMC samples, clonotypes were called vaccine-responding if FDR was below 0.01 and the log2 fold change was above 5 up to day 15. Each bulk clonotype was labeled CD4 or CD8 based on which sequenced repertoire, CD4 or CD8, contained the clonotype at higher abundance. TCRdb trimmed the raw reads at Q25, called clones with MiXCR and kept productive beta chains. Merged by CDR3 protein, the rows form single entries marked with the most common genes and DNA. In this record, the V and J calls reflect TCRdb's handling and not the investigators' own analysis. The table for this sample lists 350,000 to 450,000 distinct CDR3 sequences; 6.2% of them were counted only once. The ten largest clones capture roughly 15% of the sample.

This clonotype was observed a few times. The target of this receptor is not known. No much larger clonotype is one base removed from it; base qualities were not supplied. The sequence came from a man under 40 who received the YFV17D yellow fever vaccine. The sequenced sample was PBMCs, obtained 5 days after the yellow fever booster vaccination.

The nucleotide sequence reads TGTGCCAGCTACTTACGGACATCCAATGAGCAGTTCTTC. Translation gives CASYLRTSNEQFF. Here the chain combines TRBV28 and TRBJ2-1; the D region possibly corresponds to TRBD1 (5 bases align). The junction carries 14 bases between V and J, which are trimmed by 8 bases and 6 bases respectively. From the cysteine through the phenylalanine, the CDR3 covers 13 amino acids. Here the CDR3 DNA is all that survives: 39 bases in frame from base 1. The germline V gene gives CDR1 as MDHEN and CDR2 as SYDVKM.